These T cell receptor beta chains were read from a single sample in a study of blood T cell repertoires in COVID-19. Measured with immunoSEQ multiplex PCR; TCRdb has only the in-frame clones, and not every one. The sample includes fewer than 110,000 clones, 87% of them seen just once. Sequenced material: peripheral blood. The receptors were gathered from a woman aged 25-40 years with acute or convalescent COVID-19. CDR3s include the opening cysteine and the closing phenylalanine or tryptophan. The D gene is left open where the match is weak. Only some rows state a clone size, as once, few, many or a class for expanded clones.

d_call,v_call,clone_size,j_call,cdr3_aa,cdr3_nt
TRBD1,TRBV2,-,TRBJ1-5,CASNLMGQGDQPQHF,TGTGCCAGCAACCTAATGGGACAGGGGGATCAGCCCCAGCATTTT
TRBD2,TRBV28,-,TRBJ2-7,CASSPGGSTSGAYYEQYF,TGTGCCAGCAGTCCCGGAGGGTCGACTAGCGGGGCCTACTACGAGCAGTACTTC
TRBD1,TRBV9,-,TRBJ1-2,CASTPTGDDYGYTF,TGTGCCAGCACCCCGACAGGGGATGACTATGGCTACACCTTC
TRBD2,TRBV7-3,-,TRBJ2-3,CASSLLAGVGDTQYF,TGTGCCAGCAGCCTACTAGCGGGGGTAGGAGATACGCAGTATTTT
-,TRBV7-9,-,TRBJ1-1,CASSFGAVNTEAFF,TGTGCCAGCAGCTTTGGGGCAGTTAACACTGAAGCTTTCTTT
-,TRBV6-2/TRBV6-3,-,TRBJ1-1,CASSYGRNTEAFF,TGTGCCAGCAGTTACGGGAGGAACACTGAAGCTTTCTTT
TRBD1,TRBV12-3/TRBV12-4,-,TRBJ1-1,CASARTGLPEAFF,TGTGCCAGCGCTCGGACAGGACTTCCTGAAGCTTTCTTT
-,TRBV5-6,-,TRBJ1-1,CASSLGRAEAFF,TGTGCCAGCAGCCTGGGGAGGGCTGAAGCTTTCTTT
-,TRBV28,-,TRBJ1-2,CASSLQGRQGYTF,TGTGCCAGCAGTCTACAGGGTCGCCAAGGCTACACCTTC
TRBD1,TRBV15,-,TRBJ1-5,CATSGDRVGQPQHF,TGTGCCACCAGCGGGGACAGAGTGGGTCAGCCCCAGCATTTT
-,TRBV29-1,-,TRBJ1-1,CSVERDPFAGEAFF,TGCAGCGTCGAGCGGGACCCTTTCGCGGGCGAAGCTTTCTTT
-,TRBV10-3,-,TRBJ1-2,CAISDRGEGGYTF,TGTGCCATCAGTGACAGGGGAGAAGGGGGCTACACCTTC
-,TRBV21-1,-,TRBJ1-1,CASRGTGKNTEAFF,TGTGCCAGCAGGGGGACAGGGAAGAACACTGAAGCTTTCTTT
TRBD1,TRBV7-9,-,TRBJ2-7,CASSPGTGAIEQYF,TGTGCCAGCAGCCCGGGGACAGGGGCGATAGAGCAGTACTTC
TRBD2,TRBV6-5,-,TRBJ2-1,CASSYRLAGEQFF,TGTGCCAGCAGTTATCGACTAGCGGGGGAGCAGTTCTTC
-,TRBV2,-,TRBJ1-5,CASSGGTSNQPQHF,TGTGCCAGCAGTGGAGGCACTTCAAATCAGCCCCAGCATTTT
TRBD1,TRBV9,once,TRBJ1-3,CASSAGGFSGNTIYF,TGTGCCAGCAGCGCAGGGGGCTTCTCTGGAAACACCATATATTTT
TRBD1,TRBV11-2,-,TRBJ1-1,CASSLVLGQGGKDTEAFF,TGTGCCAGCAGCTTAGTGTTGGGACAGGGGGGCAAGGACACTGAAGCTTTCTTT
-,TRBV7-9,-,TRBJ1-2,CASSPRGGNNYGYTF,TGTGCCAGCAGCCCCCGAGGGGGAAATAACTATGGCTACACCTTC
-,TRBV6-6,-,TRBJ2-7,CASERLAGYEQYF,TGTGCCAGCGAGAGACTGGCGGGCTACGAGCAGTACTTC
TRBD1,TRBV6-5,-,TRBJ2-1,CASSKGALGSNEQFF,TGTGCCAGCAGTAAGGGGGCGTTAGGGTCCAATGAGCAGTTCTTC
TRBD1,TRBV7-9,-,TRBJ1-5,CASSTQGLGGNQPQHF,TGTGCCAGCAGCACACAGGGGTTGGGAGGCAATCAGCCCCAGCATTTT
-,TRBV6-2/TRBV6-3,-,TRBJ1-1,CASSYSSRYTEAFF,TGTGCCAGCAGTTACTCGAGTCGATACACTGAAGCTTTCTTT
-,TRBV12-3/TRBV12-4,-,TRBJ1-1,CASGRGIEAFF,TGTGCCAGCGGGAGGGGGATTGAAGCTTTCTTT
TRBD1,TRBV30,once,TRBJ2-1,CAWSTGQGEFF,TGTGCCTGGAGTACCGGACAGGGCGAGTTCTTC